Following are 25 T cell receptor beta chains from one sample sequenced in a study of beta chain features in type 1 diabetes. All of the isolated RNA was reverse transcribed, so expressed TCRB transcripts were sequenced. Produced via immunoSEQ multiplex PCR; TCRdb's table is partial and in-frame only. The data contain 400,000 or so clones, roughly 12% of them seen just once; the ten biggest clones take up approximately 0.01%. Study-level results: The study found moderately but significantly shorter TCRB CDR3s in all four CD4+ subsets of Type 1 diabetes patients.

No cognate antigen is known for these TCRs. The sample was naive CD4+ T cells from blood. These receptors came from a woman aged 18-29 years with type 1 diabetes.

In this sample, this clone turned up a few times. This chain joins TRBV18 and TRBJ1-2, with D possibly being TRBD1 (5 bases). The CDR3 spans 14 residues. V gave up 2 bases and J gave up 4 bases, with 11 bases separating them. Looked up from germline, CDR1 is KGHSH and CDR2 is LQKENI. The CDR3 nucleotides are TGTGCCAGCTCACCAAGGCGGGACCTCTATGGCTACACCTTC. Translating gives CASSPRRDLYGYTF.

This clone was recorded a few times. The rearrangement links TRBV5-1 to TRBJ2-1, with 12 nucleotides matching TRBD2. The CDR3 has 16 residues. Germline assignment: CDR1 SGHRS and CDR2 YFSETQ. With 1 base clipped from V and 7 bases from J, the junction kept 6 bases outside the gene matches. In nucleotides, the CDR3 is TGCGCCAGCAGCTTGAGTATGACTAGCGGGAGAAATGAGCAGTTCTTC. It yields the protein CASSLSMTSGRNEQFF.

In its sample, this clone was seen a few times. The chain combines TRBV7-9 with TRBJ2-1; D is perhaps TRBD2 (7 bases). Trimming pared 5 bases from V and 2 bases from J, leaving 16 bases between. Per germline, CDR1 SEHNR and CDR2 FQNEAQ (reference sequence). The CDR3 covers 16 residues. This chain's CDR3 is CASSLPGGAPYNEQFF. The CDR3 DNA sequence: TGTGCCAGCAGCCTACCGGGGGGCGCCCCCTACAATGAGCAGTTCTTC.

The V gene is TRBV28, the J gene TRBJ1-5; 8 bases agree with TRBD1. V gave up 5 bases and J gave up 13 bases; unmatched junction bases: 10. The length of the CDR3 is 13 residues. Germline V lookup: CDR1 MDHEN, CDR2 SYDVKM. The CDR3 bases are TGTGCCAGCAGTCAACCACCCTGGACAGGGCAGCATTTT. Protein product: CASSQPPWTGQHF.

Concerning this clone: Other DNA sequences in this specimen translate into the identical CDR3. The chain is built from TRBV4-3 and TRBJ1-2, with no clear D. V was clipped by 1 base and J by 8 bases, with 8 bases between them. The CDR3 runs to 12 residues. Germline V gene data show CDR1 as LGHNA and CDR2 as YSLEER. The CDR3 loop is CASSQGGGGYTF. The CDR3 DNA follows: TGCGCCAGCAGCCAAGGCGGAGGGGGCTACACCTTC.

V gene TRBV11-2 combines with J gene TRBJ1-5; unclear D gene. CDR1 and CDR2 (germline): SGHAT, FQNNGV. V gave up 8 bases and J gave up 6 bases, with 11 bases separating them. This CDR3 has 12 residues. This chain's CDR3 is CASARRSQPQHF. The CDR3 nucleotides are TGTGCCAGCGCCCGTCGGAGTCAGCCCCAGCATTTT.

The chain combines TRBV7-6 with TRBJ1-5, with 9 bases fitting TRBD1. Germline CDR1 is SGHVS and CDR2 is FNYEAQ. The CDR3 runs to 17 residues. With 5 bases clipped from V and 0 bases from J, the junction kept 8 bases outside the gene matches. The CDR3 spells CASSRGQGGNSNQPQHF. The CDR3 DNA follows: TGTGCCAGCAGCCGGGGACAGGGAGGGAATAGCAATCAGCCCCAGCATTTT.

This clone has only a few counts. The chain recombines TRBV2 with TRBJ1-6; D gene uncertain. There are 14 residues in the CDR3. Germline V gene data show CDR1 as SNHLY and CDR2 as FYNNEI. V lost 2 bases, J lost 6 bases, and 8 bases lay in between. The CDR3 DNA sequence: TGTGCCAGCAGTGAAATTGGCGGTAATTCACCCCTCCACTTT. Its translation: CASSEIGGNSPLHF.

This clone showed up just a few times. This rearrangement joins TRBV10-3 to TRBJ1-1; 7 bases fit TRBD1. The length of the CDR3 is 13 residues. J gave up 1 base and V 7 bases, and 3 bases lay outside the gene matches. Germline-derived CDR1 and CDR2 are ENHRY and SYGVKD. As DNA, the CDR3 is TGTGCCATCACCCCAGGGGGGAACACTGAAGCTTTCTTT. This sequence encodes CAITPGGNTEAFF.

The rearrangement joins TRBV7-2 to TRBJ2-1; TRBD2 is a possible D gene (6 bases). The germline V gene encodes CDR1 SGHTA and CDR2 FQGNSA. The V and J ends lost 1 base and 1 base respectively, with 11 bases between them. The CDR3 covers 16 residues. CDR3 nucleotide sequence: TGTGCCAGCAGCTTAGTAGCCGGGGGATCCTACAATGAGCAGTTCTTC. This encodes CASSLVAGGSYNEQFF.

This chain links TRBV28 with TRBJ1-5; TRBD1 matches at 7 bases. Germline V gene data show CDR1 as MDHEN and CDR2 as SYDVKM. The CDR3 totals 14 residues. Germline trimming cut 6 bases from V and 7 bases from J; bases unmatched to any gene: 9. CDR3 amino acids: CASRPTGLGQPQHF. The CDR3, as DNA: TGTGCCAGCAGGCCGACAGGGTTGGGACAGCCCCAGCATTTT.

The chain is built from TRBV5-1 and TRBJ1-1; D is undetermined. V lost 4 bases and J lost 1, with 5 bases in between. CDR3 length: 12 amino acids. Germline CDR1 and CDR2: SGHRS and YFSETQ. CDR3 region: CASSGGNTEAFF. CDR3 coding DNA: TGCGCCAGCAGCGGCGGGAACACTGAAGCTTTCTTT.

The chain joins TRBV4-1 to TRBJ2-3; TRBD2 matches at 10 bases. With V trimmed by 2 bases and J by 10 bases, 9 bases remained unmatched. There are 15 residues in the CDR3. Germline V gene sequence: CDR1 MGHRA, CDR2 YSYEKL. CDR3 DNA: TGCGCCAGCAGCCAATTCTGGCTAGCGGGAGCGCCGCAGTATTTT. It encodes CASSQFWLAGAPQYF.

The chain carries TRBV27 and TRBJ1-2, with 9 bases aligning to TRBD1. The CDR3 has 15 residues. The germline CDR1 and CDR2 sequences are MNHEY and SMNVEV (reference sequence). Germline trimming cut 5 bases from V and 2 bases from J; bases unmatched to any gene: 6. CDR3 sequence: CASSPRTGANYGYTF. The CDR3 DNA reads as TGTGCCAGCAGTCCAAGGACAGGGGCAAACTATGGCTACACCTTC.

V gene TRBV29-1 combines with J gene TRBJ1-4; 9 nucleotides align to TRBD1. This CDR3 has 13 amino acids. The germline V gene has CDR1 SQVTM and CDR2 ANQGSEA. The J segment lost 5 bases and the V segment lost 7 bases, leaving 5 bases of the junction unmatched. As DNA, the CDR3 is TGCAGCGCCAACACAGGGGGCAATGAAAAACTGTTTTTT. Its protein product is CSANTGGNEKLFF.

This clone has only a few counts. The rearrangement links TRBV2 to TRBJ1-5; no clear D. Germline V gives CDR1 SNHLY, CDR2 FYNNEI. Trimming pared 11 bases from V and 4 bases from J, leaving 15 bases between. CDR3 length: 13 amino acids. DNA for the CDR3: TGTGCCGGAGCGCCCAGTTCGAATCAGCCCCAGCATTTT. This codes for CAGAPSSNQPQHF.

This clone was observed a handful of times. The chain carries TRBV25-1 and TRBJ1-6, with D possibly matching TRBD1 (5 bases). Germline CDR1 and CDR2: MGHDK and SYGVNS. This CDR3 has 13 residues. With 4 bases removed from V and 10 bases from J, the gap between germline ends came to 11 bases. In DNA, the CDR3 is TGTGCCAGCAGTGTGACAGTTCACTCACCCCTCCACTTT. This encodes CASSVTVHSPLHF.

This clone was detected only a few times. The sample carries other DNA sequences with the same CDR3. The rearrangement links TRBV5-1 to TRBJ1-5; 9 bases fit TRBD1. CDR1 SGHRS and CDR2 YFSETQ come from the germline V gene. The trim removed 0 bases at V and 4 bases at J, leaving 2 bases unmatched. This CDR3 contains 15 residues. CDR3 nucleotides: TGCGCCAGCAGCTTGGAGGGACAGGGTAATCAGCCCCAGCATTTT. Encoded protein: CASSLEGQGNQPQHF.

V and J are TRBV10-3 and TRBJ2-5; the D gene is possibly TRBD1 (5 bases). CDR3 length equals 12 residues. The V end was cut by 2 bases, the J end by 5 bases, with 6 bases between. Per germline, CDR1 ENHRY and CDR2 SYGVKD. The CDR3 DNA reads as TGTGCCATCAGTGAGGGGGCGGAGACCCAGTACTTC. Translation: CAISEGAETQYF.

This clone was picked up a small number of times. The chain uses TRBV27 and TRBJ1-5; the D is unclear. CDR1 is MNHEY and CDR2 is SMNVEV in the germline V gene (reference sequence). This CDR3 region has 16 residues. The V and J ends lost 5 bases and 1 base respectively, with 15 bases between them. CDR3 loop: CASSIRSGASNQPQHF. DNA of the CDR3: TGTGCCAGCAGTATTCGGTCCGGTGCAAGCAATCAGCCCCAGCATTTT.

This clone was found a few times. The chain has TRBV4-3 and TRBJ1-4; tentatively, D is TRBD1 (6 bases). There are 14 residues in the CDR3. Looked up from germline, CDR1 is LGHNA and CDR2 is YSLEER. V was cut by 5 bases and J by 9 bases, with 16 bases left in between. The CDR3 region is CASSSPSTGQKLFF. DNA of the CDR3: TGCGCCAGCAGCTCCCCCTCTACAGGGCAAAAACTGTTTTTT.

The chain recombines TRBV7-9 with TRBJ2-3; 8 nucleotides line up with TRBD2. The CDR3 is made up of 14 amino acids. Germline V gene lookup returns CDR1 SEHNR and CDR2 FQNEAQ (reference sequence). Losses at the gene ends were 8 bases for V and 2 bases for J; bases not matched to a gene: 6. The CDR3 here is CASSASGSTDTQYF. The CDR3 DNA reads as TGTGCCAGCTCCGCTAGCGGGTCCACAGATACGCAGTATTTT. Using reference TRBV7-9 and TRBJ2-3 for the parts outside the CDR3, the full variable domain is DTGVSQNPRHKITKRGQNVTFRCDPISEHNRLYWYRQTLGQGPEFLTYFQNEAQLEKSRLLSDRFSAERPKGSFSTLEIQRTEQGDSAMYLCASSASGSTDTQYFGPGTRLTVL.

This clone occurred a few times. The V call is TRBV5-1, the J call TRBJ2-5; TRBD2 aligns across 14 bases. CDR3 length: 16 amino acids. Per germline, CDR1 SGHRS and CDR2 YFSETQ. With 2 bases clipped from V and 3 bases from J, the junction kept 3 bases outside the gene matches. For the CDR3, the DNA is TGCGCCAGCAGCTTATCGACTAGCGGGGGGGAAGAGACCCAGTACTTC. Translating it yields CASSLSTSGGEETQYF.

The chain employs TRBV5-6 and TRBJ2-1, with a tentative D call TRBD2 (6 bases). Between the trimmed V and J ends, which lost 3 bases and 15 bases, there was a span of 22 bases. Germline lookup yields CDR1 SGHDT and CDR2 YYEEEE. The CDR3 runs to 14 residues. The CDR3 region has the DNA TGTGCCAGCAGCTGGGACTTTCCCGGTGTATTCTGGTTCTTC. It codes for CASSWDFPGVFWFF.

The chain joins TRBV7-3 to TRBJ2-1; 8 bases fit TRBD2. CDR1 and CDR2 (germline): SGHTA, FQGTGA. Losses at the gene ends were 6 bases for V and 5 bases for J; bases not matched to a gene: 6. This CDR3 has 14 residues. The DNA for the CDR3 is TGTGCCAGCAGTCGGGAGGGCCTGGACAATGAGCAGTTCTTC. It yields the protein CASSREGLDNEQFF.